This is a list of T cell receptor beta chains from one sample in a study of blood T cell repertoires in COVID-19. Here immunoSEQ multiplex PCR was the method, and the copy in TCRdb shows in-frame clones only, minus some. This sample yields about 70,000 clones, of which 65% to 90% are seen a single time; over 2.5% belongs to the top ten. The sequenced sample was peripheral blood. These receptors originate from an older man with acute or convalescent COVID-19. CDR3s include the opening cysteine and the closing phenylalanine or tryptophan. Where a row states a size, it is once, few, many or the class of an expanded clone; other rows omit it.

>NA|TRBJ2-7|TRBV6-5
CASSYSNLAGRYEQYF
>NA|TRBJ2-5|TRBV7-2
CASSLSSGRDGTQYF
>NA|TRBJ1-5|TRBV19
CASSIGRGRLHQPQHF
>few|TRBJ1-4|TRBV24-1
CATSDRTGESNEKLFF
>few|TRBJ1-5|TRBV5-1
CASSLEAGGNQPQHF
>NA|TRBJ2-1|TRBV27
CASRGLGRDEQFF
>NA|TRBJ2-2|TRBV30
CAWAGNTNTGELFF
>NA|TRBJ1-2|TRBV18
CASSPQADRHYGYTF
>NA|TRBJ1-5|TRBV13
CASSFRGRGQPQHF
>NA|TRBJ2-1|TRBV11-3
CASSFSSVLFF
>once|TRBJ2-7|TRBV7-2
CASSRDRGSNEQYF
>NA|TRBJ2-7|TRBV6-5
CASSERDALYEQYF
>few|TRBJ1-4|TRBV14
CASSQDGWAKLFF
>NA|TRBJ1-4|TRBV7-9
CASSVAGVGEKLFF
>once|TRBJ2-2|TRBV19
CASSIVAANTGELFF
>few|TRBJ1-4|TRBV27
CASSSWRDEEKLFF
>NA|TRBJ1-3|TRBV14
CASSQGGTAYSGNTIYF
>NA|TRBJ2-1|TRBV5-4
CASRETGRNEQFF
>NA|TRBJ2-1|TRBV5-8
CASSSDRGQFF
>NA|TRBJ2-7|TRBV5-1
CASSLFGRSTYEQYF
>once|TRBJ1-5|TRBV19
CASSISQGAWGGNQPQHF
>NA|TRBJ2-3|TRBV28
CASRRGGRVDTQYF
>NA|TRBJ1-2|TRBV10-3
CASSSGTMNYGYTF
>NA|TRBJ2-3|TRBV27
CASSFNPYRGKQTDTQYF
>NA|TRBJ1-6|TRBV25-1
CASSESKGRLNNSPLHF
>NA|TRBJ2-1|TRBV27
CASSPRGTANSYNEQFF
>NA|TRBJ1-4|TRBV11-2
CASSLGTGGGINEKLFF
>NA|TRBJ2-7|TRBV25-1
CATSLAGAKTYEQYF
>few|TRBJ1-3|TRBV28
CASSRSSSGNTIYF
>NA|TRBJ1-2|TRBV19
CASSIGSSAGGYTF
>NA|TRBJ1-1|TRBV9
CASSAGSTTEAFF
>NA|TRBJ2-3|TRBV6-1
CASSLGSGFTDTQYF
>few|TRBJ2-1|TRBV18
CASSPTWTALSYNEQFF
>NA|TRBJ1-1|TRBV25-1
CASSDLGRDTEAFF
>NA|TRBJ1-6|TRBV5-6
CASREDRHGYNSPLHF
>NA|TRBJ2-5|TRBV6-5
CASSLAGGPAETQYF
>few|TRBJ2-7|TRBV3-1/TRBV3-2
CASSLERGEQYF
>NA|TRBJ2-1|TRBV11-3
CASSFQGLGEQFF
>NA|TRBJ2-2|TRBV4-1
CASSSVSGRSDGELFF
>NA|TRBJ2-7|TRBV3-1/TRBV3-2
CASSLSGSHEQYF
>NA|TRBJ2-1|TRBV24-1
CATSDLIPGQGNEQFF
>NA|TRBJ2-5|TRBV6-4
CASSEQGTPGETQYF
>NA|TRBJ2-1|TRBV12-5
CASGLGQTSYYNEQFF
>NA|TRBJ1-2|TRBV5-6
CASSFVAGNYGYTF
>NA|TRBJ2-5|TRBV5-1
CASSLVPGLRGETQYF
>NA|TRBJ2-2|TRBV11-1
CASSREGTRPGELFF
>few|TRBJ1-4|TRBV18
CASSSSPGNEKLFF
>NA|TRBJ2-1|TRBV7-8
CASSFLDWSSYNEQFF
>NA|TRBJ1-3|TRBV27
CASCGGVGNTIYF
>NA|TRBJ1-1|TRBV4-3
CASSQEAPGGTEAFF
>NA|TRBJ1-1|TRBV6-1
CASSVRLGQKNTEAFF
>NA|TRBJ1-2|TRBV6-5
CASSYSEVRGLYGYTF
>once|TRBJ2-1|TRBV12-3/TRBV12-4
CASIIGGGNEQFF
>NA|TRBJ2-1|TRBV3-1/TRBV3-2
CASSTTGTSELQFF
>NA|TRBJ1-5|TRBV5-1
CASSFLGGIREPQHF
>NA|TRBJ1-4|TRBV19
CASSTQEKLFF
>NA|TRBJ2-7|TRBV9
CASSAGQLAYEQYF
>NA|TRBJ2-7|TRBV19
CASSTQWSWTGVEQYF
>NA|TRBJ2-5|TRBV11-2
CASSSSRETQYF